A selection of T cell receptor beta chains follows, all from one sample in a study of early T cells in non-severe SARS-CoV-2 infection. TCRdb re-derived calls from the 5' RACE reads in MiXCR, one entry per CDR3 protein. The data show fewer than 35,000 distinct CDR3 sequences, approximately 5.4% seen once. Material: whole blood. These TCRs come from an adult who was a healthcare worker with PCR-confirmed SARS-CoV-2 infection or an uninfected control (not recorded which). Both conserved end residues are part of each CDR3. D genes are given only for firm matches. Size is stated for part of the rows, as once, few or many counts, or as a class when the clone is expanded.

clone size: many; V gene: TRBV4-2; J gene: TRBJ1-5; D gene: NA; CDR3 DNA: TGTGCCAGCAGCCAAGGATATAGCAATCAGCCCCAGCATTTT; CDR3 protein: CASSQGYSNQPQHF
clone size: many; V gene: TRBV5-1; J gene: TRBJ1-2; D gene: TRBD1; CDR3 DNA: TGCGCCAGCAGCACGGGACAGTCCTATGGCTACACCTTC; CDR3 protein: CASSTGQSYGYTF
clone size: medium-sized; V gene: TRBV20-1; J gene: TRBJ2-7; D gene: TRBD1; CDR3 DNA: TGCAGTGCTATGCCCCGGGACAGTCCTAGAGAGCAGTACTTC; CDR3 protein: CSAMPRDSPREQYF
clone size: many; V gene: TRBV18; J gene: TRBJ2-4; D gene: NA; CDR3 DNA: TGTGCCAGCTCAGGGGCAGAGGCTCCAAACATTCAGTACTTC; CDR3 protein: CASSGAEAPNIQYF
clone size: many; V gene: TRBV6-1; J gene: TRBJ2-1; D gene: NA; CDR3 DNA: TGTGCCAGCAGTGCCGAGGGGACTCCCTACAATGAGCAGTTCTTC; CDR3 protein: CASSAEGTPYNEQFF
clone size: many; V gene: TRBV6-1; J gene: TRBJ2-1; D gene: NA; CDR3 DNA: TGTGCCAGCACCCCCCGAGGAGGGAATGAGCAGTTCTTC; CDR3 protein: CASTPRGGNEQFF
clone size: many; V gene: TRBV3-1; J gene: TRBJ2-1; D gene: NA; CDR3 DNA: TGTGCCAGCAGCCAAGTCGAGGTGAATGAGCAGTTCTTC; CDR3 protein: CASSQVEVNEQFF
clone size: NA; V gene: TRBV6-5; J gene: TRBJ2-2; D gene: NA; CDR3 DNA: TGTGCCATAGCCAGTACCTATAAGAACACCGGGGAGCTGTTTTTT; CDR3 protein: CAIASTYKNTGELFF
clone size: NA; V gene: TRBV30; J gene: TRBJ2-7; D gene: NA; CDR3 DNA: TGTGCCTGGAGTGTACCAAGACTCTCCTACGAGCAGTACTTC; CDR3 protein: CAWSVPRLSYEQYF
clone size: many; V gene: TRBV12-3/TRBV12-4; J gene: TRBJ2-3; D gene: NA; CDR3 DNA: TGTGCCAGCAATCGGGGGGCCGGCACAGATACGCAGTATTTT; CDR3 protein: CASNRGAGTDTQYF
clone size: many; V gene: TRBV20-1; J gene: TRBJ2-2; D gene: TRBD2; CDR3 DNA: TGCAGTGCTTGGGACTCTAGCGGGGGGGAGCTGTTTTTT; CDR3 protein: CSAWDSSGGELFF
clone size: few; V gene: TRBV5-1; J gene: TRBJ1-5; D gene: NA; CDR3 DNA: TGCGCCAGCAGAATGGGGGATAATAGCAATCAGCCCCAGCATTTT; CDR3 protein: CASRMGDNSNQPQHF
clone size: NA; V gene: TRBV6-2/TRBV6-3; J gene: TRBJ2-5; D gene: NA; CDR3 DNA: TGTGCCAGCAGTACCCGGGACAATCTCTACCAAGAGACCCAGTACTTC; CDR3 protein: CASSTRDNLYQETQYF
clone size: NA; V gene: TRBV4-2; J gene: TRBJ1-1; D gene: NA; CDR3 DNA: TGTGCCAGCAGCGAGGGATCTGAAGCTTTCTTT; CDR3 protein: CASSEGSEAFF
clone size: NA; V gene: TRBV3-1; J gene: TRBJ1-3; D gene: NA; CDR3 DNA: TGTGCCAGCAGCCAAGAGTACAGTTCTGGAAACACCATATATTTT; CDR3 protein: CASSQEYSSGNTIYF
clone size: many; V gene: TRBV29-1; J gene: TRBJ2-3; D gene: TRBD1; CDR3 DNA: TGCAGCGTTGTCCCCACAGGGGGCAATACGCAGTATTTT; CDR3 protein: CSVVPTGGNTQYF
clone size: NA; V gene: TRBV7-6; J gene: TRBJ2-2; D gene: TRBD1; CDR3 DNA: TGTGCCAGCAGCCACAGGGGCCGGGCGGACACCGGGGAGCTGTTTTTT; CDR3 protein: CASSHRGRADTGELFF
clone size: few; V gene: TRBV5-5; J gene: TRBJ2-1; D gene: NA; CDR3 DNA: TGTGCCAGCAGCTTGACGCCAGTGGATCGGAATGAGCAGTTCTTC; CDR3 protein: CASSLTPVDRNEQFF
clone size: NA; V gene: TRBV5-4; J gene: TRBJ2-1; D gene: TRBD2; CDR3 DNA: TGTGCCAGCAGCTCAAACCGGGACTACCTCGACAATGAGCAGTTCTTC; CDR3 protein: CASSSNRDYLDNEQFF
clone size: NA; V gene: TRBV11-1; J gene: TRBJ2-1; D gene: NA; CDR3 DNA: TGTGCCAGCAGCTCCGCCAATGAGCAGTTCTTC; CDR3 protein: CASSSANEQFF
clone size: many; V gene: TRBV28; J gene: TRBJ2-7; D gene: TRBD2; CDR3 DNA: TGTGCCAGCAGGTGGGGGGGAGAGCAGTACTTC; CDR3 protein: CASRWGGEQYF
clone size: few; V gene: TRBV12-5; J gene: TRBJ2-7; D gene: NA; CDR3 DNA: TGTGCTAGTGGGCTCGACAGCTCCTACGAGCAGTACTTC; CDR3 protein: CASGLDSSYEQYF
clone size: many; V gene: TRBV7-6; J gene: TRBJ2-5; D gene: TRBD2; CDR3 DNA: TGTGCCAGCAGCCCAATTAGCGGGGGGTCCTTGTTATCGTGGGAGACCCAGTACTTC; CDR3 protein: CASSPISGGSLLSWETQYF
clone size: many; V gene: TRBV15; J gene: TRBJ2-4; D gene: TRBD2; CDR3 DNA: TGTGCCACCAGCAGAGATATCCTAGCGGTAAACATTCAGTACTTC; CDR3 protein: CATSRDILAVNIQYF
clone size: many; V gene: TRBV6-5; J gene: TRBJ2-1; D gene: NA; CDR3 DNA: TGTGCCAGCAGTAATGCCCCGGGACGGACCACCGGTGAGCAGTTCTTC; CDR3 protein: CASSNAPGRTTGEQFF
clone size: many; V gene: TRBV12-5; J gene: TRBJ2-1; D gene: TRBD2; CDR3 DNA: TGTGCTAGTGGTTTGGGGGCTAGCGGGCGAGGTGAGCAGTTCTTC; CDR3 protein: CASGLGASGRGEQFF
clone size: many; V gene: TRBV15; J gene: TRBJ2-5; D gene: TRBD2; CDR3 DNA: TGTGCCACCAGCGGGCGGGCTAGCGGGGGCCCAGAGACCCAGTACTTC; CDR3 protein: CATSGRASGGPETQYF
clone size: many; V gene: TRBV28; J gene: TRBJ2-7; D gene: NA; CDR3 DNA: TGTGCCAGCAGTCTACCGGCAATTGGCCGCGAGCAGTACTTC; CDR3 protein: CASSLPAIGREQYF
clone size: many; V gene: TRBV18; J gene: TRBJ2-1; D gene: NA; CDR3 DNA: TGTGCCAGCTCACCACTGGTCGGACAGTACAATGAGCAGTTCTTC; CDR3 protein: CASSPLVGQYNEQFF
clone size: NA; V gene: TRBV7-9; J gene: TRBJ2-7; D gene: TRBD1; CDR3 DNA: TGTGCCAGCAGCCGCTCGGACAGGTTCTCCTACGAGCAGTACTTC; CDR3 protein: CASSRSDRFSYEQYF
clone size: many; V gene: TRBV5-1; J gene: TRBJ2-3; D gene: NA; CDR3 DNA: TGCGCCAGCAGCCGGACCGACGGGCCGTACACAGATACGCAGTATTTT; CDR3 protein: CASSRTDGPYTDTQYF
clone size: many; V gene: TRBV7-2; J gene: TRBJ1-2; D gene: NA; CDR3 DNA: TGTGCCAGCAGCGAGCCTCCTGACTATGGCTACACCTTC; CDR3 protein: CASSEPPDYGYTF
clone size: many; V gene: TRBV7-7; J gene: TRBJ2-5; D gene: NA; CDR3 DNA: TGTGCCAGCAGTTCCGGCAGGGGATCGCAAGAGACCCAGTACTTC; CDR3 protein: CASSSGRGSQETQYF
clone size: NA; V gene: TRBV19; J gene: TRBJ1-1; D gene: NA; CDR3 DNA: TGTGCCAGTAGTATAACAACGAACACTGAAGCTTTCTTT; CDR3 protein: CASSITTNTEAFF
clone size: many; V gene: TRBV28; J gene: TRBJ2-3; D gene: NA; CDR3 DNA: TGTGCCAGCAGTTTCGTGCAGGGCTCAGATACGCAGTATTTT; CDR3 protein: CASSFVQGSDTQYF
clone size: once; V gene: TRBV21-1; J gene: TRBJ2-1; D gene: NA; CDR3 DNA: TGTGCCAGCAGCAAAGTTCATGGTAGCTCCTACAATGAGCAGTTCTTC; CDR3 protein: CASSKVHGSSYNEQFF
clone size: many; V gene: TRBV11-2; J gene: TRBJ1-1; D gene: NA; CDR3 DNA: TGTGCCAGCAGCTTGTCAGGGCTTGACACTGAAGCTTTCTTT; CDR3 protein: CASSLSGLDTEAFF
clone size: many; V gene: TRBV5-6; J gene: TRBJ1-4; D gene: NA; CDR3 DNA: TGTGCCAGCAGCTTGGCCACTTCCGGGGAAAAACTGTTTTTT; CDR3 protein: CASSLATSGEKLFF
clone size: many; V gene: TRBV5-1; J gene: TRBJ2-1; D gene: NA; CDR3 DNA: TGCGCCAGCAGCCTGGGGGTTCAGTCCTCCAATGAGCAGTTCTTC; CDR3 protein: CASSLGVQSSNEQFF
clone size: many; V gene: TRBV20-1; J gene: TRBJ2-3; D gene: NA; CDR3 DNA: TGCAGTGCTAGAGTCACGGGGCGGGATACGCAGTATTTT; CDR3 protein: CSARVTGRDTQYF
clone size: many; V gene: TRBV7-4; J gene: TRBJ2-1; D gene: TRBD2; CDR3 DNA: TGTGCCAGCAGCTTAGATTTTAGCGGGAGAATATACAATGAGCAGTTCTTC; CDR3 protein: CASSLDFSGRIYNEQFF
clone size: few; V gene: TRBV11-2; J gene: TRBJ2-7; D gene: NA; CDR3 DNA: TGTGCCAGCAGCTCGTCAGGAGGCGAGCAGTACTTC; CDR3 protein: CASSSSGGEQYF
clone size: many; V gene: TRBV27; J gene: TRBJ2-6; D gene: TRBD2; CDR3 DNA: TGTGCCAGCTGCCCCGGGGGGGTCTCTGGGGCCAACGTCCTGACTTTC; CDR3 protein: CASCPGGVSGANVLTF
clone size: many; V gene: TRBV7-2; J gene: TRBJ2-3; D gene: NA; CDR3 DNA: TGTGCCAGCAGCCCACCCAGTCACACAGATACGCAGTATTTT; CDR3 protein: CASSPPSHTDTQYF
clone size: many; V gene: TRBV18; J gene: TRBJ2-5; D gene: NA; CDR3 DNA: TGTGCCAGCTCACCACCCGGCAGGCCAGAGACCCAGTACTTC; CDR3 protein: CASSPPGRPETQYF
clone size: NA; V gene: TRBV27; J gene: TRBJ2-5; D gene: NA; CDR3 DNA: TGTGCCAGCAGTTCCCTGCTAGGGGGGCAAGAGACCCAGTACTTC; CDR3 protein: CASSSLLGGQETQYF
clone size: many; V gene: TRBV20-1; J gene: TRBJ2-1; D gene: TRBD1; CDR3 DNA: TGCAGTGCTACCCGGACAGGGATGTATCAGAGAACCGACAATGAGCAGTTCTTC; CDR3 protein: CSATRTGMYQRTDNEQFF
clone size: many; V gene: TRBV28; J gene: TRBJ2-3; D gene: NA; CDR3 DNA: TGTGCCAGCACCTCTATCCGGGGCGATACGCAGTATTTT; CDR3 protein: CASTSIRGDTQYF
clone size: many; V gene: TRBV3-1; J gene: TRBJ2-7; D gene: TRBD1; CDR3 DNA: TGTGCCAGCAGCCAAGAGGGACAGGGGCCCTACGAGCAGTACTTC; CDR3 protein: CASSQEGQGPYEQYF
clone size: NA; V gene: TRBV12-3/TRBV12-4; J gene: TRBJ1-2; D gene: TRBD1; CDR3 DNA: TGTGCCAGCAGTTTATCCCGGACAGGGGATATCGGCTACACCTTC; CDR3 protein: CASSLSRTGDIGYTF
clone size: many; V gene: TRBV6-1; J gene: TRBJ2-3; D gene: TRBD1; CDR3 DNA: TGTGCCACCCTTGACAACCCGAATCAGGGGGCAGATACGCAGTATTTT; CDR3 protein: CATLDNPNQGADTQYF
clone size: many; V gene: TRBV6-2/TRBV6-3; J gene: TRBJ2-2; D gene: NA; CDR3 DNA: TGTGCCAGCAGTTACTCGAGGACAGCAGTAAACACCGGGGAGCTGTTTTTT; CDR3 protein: CASSYSRTAVNTGELFF
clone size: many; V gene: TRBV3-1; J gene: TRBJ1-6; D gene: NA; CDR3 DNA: TGTGCCAGCAGCCAGGTCAGCAGGGGCCATAATTCACCCCTCCACTTT; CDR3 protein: CASSQVSRGHNSPLHF
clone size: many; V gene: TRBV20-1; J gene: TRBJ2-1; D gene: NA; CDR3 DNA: TGCAGTGCTAGAGTCCCGGGTGATAAATACAATGAGCAGTTCTTC; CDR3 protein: CSARVPGDKYNEQFF